The 22 T cell receptor beta chains listed next were all sequenced from one sample in a study of T cells in Graves' hyperthyroidism and ophthalmopathy. RNA transcripts provided the source from which TCR beta CDR3 regions were amplified. HTBI primers drove first-round RT-PCR of the TCR CDR3. One entry per CDR3 protein, called by TCRdb with MiXCR from the multiplex PCR reads. The sample includes roughly 290,000 distinct CDR3 sequences, about an eighth of them seen just once. The sequenced sample consisted of blood. These receptors were taken from a woman aged 40-49 years with Graves' hyperthyroidism.

This clonotype occurred a few times. This rearrangement joins TRBV9 to TRBJ2-3; D unclear. Germline CDR1 SGDLS, CDR2 YYNGEE. Trimming stripped 0 bases from V and 0 bases from J, with 8 bases between. This CDR3 has 15 residues. The CDR3 DNA follows: TGTGCCAGCAGCGTAGTTTCGTCTAGCACAGATACGCAGTATTTT. Translated: CASSVVSSSTDTQYF.

This clonotype was counted at least ten times. J is TRBJ2-3 and V is TRBV12-3 or TRBV12-4; TRBD2 matches at 15 bases. The CDR3 runs to 19 residues. J was trimmed by 2 bases and V by 0 bases; bases with no gene match: 6. CDR3 sequence: CASSLARGLAGGLTDTQYF. Here the CDR3 DNA reads TGTGCCAGCAGTTTAGCGAGGGGACTAGCGGGAGGCCTCACAGATACGCAGTATTTT.

This clonotype was seen many times. The CDR3 here is CASSLDPGRDEKLFF. The CDR3 bases are TGCGCCAGCAGCTTGGACCCGGGGAGGGATGAAAAACTGTTTTTT. This chain joins TRBV5-1 and TRBJ1-4, with D hard to call. CDR1 and CDR2 (germline): SGHRS, YFSETQ. Trimming removed 0 bases from V and 6 bases from J, with 12 bases in between. The CDR3 totals 15 residues.

There are many counts of this clonotype. The chain employs TRBV13 and TRBJ2-1; 7 bases fit TRBD2. V shed 4 bases and J 9 bases; nucleotides not matched to a gene: 3. The CDR3 is 12 residues long. Germline assignment: CDR1 PRHDT and CDR2 FYEKMQ (reference sequence). The CDR3 DNA follows: TGTGCCAGCAGCTCCCCGGGGGGTGAGCAGTTCTTC. This translates into CASSSPGGEQFF.

A note on this clonotype: A much larger clone differs from this one at a single base, so this may be a read error. The gene calls are TRBV7-9 and TRBJ2-3; D could derive from TRBD1 or TRBD2 (5 bases each). This CDR3 is 18 amino acids long. Germline V gene sequence: CDR1 SEHNR, CDR2 FQNEAQ (reference sequence). The CDR3 nucleotides read TGTGCCAGCGGCTTAGGGATTGGGGACGTACCTAGCACAGATACGCAGTATTTT. Protein: CASGLGIGDVPSTDTQYF.

This clonotype has a handful of counts. The V call is TRBV5-1, the J call TRBJ2-2; possibly TRBD2 for D (6 bases). The V gene's germline CDR1 is SGHRS and CDR2 YFSETQ. This CDR3 has 12 residues. Trimming removed 3 bases at V and 7 bases at J, with 7 bases between. In DNA form, the CDR3 reads TGCGCCAGCAGCTCCGGGGGCGGGGAGCTGTTTTTT. Its translation: CASSSGGGELFF.

In the case of this clonotype: A much larger clone lies one base from this, so it may be a read error. The chain couples TRBV6-5 to TRBJ2-1; 7 nucleotides match TRBD2. The J call may be incorrect, as the DNA end agrees better with TRBJ2-7. The CDR3 has 13 amino acids. Germline V gene data show CDR1 as MNHEY and CDR2 as SVGAGI. In DNA, the CDR3 is TGTGCCAGCAGTTCAGCGGGATTCAATGAGCAGTACTTC. This encodes CASSSAGFNEQYF.

The rearrangement joins TRBV7-9 to TRBJ1-1; D gene ambiguous. The germline V gene has CDR1 SEHNR and CDR2 FQNEAQ (reference sequence). The CDR3 extends over 14 amino acids. V dropped 2 bases and J dropped 4 bases, with 11 bases sitting between them. As DNA, the CDR3 is TGTGCCAGCAGCTTATACGGCGGCGGCACTGAAGCTTTCTTT. Its protein is CASSLYGGGTEAFF.

At least ten counts were recorded for this clonotype. This rearrangement joins TRBV7-8 to TRBJ1-4; TRBD1 is a possible D gene (5 bases). Between the trimmed V and J ends, which lost 6 bases and 8 bases, there was a span of 13 bases. Germline-derived CDR1 and CDR2 are SGHVS and FQNEAQ. The CDR3 has 13 residues. CDR3 in amino acids: CASRQTAGEKLFF. The DNA for the CDR3 is TGTGCCAGCAGACAGACAGCTGGGGAAAAACTGTTTTTT. Full variable domain (missing parts from reference TRBV7-8 and TRBJ1-4): GAGVSQSPRYKVAKRGQDVALRCDPISGHVSLFWYQQALGQGPEFLTYFQNEAQLDKSGLPSDRFFAERPEGSVSTLKIQRTQQEDSAVYLCASRQTAGEKLFFGSGTQLSVL.

This clonotype has a handful of counts. This chain connects TRBV18 to TRBJ1-1; D remains ambiguous. The germline CDR1 and CDR2 sequences are KGHSH and LQKENI. Trimming removed 5 bases from V and 0 bases from J, with 7 bases in between. The CDR3 contains 13 residues. The CDR3 coding sequence is TGTGCCAGCTCAGCGGCTCTGAACACTGAAGCTTTCTTT. As protein: CASSAALNTEAFF.

J is TRBJ2-1 and V is TRBV29-1, with 9 bases matching TRBD1. The germline V gene encodes CDR1 SQVTM and CDR2 ANQGSEA. The CDR3 extends over 12 amino acids. V dropped 4 bases and J dropped 6; count of bases not matched to a gene: 1. CDR3 sequence reads: CSVATGGNEQFF. CDR3 bases: TGCAGCGTTGCGACAGGGGGCAATGAGCAGTTCTTC.

The J gene is TRBJ2-2, the V gene TRBV6-6; perhaps TRBD2 as D (6 bases). Trimming removed 2 bases at V and 6 bases at J, with 10 bases between. Germline CDR1 and CDR2: MNHNY and SVGAGI (reference sequence). The length of the CDR3 is 14 residues. CDR3 region: CASSYGGGPGELFF. The CDR3 coding sequence is TGTGCCAGCAGTTACGGTGGAGGGCCCGGGGAGCTGTTTTTT.

This clonotype was recorded many times. The chain is built from TRBV20-1 and TRBJ1-6, with D maybe TRBD1 (5 bases). The ends were cut back, 2 bases at V and 7 bases at J, with 12 bases in the middle. This CDR3 region has 14 residues. Germline CDR1 reads DFQATT; CDR2 reads SNEGSKA (reference sequence). The CDR3 DNA sequence: TGCAGTGCTAGACGGCAGGGCTCGAATTCACCCCTCCACTTT. As protein: CSARRQGSNSPLHF.

This rearrangement joins TRBV11-2 to TRBJ2-1; the match to TRBD2 covers 13 bases. The V segment lost 5 bases and the J segment 5 bases; nucleotides outside the gene matches: 12. Germline loops: CDR1 SGHAT, CDR2 FQNNGV. CDR3 length equals 18 residues. In DNA, the CDR3 is TGTGCCAGCAGCCCCCGACTAGCGGGAGGCCGCAGGCACAATGAGCAGTTCTTC. This encodes CASSPRLAGGRRHNEQFF.

This clonotype was counted ten times or more. The chain couples TRBV15 to TRBJ1-2, with 7 bases that match TRBD1. The CDR3 is made up of 16 amino acids. Germline V gene sequence: CDR1 LNHNV, CDR2 YYDKDF (reference sequence). V trimming: 0 bases; J trimming: 8 bases; junction bases outside the gene matches: 12. CDR3 nucleotides: TGTGCCACCAGCAGAGATCTTGAGACAGGGACGTTGGGCTACACCTTC. Translation gives CATSRDLETGTLGYTF.

This clonotype was recorded at least ten times. The gene calls are TRBV3-1 and TRBJ2-3, with D perhaps matching TRBD2 (6 bases). Trimming removed 1 base at V and 3 bases at J, with 11 bases between. The germline V gene has CDR1 LGHDT and CDR2 YNNKEL (reference sequence). This CDR3 is built from 15 residues. CDR3 sequence reads: CASSQARAGTDTQYF. The CDR3 nucleotides read TGTGCCAGCAGCCAAGCCAGGGCGGGGACAGATACGCAGTATTTT.

This clonotype was picked up many times. The chain is built from TRBV11-2 and TRBJ2-3; unclear D gene. CDR1 SGHAT and CDR2 FQNNGV come from the germline V gene. The V end lost 3 bases, the J end lost 2 bases, and 12 bases lay between the germline ends. This CDR3 has 15 residues. CDR3 sequence: CASSLMAANTDTQYF. CDR3 bases: TGTGCCAGCAGCTTGATGGCGGCAAACACAGATACGCAGTATTTT.

This clonotype was counted ten times or more. CDR3 in amino acids: CASSLVSSGAYEQYF. DNA for the CDR3: TGCGCCAGCAGCTTGGTCTCTAGCGGAGCCTACGAGCAGTACTTC. V gene TRBV5-1 combines with J gene TRBJ2-7; 7 bases agree with TRBD2. There are 15 residues in the CDR3. V gave up 0 bases and J gave up 2 bases; unmatched junction bases: 5. In germline, CDR1 is SGHRS, CDR2 YFSETQ.

This clonotype was seen only a few times. A junction end diverges from the germline sequence, so it may reflect a read error. The CDR3 sequence: CAGSLGGALSEGAFF. CDR3 nucleotides: TGTGCCGGCAGCTTAGGGGGGGCCTTGAGTGAGGGGGCTTTCTTT. The rearrangement uses TRBV7-2 and TRBJ1-1, with D perhaps matching TRBD1 (6 bases). Germline V CDR1 and CDR2: SGHTA, FQGNSA. The CDR3 runs 15 residues.

Many counts were recorded for this clonotype. The chain joins TRBV12-3 or TRBV12-4 to TRBJ2-7, with 8 bases identical to TRBD1. The CDR3 sequence is 14 residues long. V shed 5 bases and J 6 bases; nucleotides not matched to a gene: 9. This chain's CDR3 is CASSVQGGGGEQYF. As DNA, the CDR3 is TGTGCCAGCAGTGTACAGGGGGGAGGAGGCGAGCAGTACTTC.

This clonotype was recorded at least ten times. J is TRBJ2-5 and V is TRBV6-6; unclear D gene. Germline loops: CDR1 MNHNY, CDR2 SVGAGI (reference sequence). The CDR3 has 14 residues. The V end lost 0 bases, the J end lost 2 bases, and 7 bases lay between the germline ends. DNA for the CDR3: TGTGCCAGCAGTTACTCTTATCGTCAAGAGACCCAGTACTTC. Amino acids: CASSYSYRQETQYF.

This rearrangement joins TRBV7-9 to TRBJ1-3; no reliable D call. The V and J ends lost 3 bases and 0 bases respectively, with 9 bases between them. CDR3 length: 15 amino acids. Germline V lookup: CDR1 SEHNR, CDR2 FQNEAQ (reference sequence). The CDR3 sequence is CASSLGPSSGNTIYF. The DNA for the CDR3 is TGTGCCAGCAGCTTGGGTCCGAGCTCTGGAAACACCATATATTTT. Filled out from reference TRBV7-9 and TRBJ1-3, the complete variable domain reads DTGVSQNPRHKITKRGQNVTFRCDPISEHNRLYWYRQTLGQGPEFLTYFQNEAQLEKSRLLSDRFSAERPKGSFSTLEIQRTEQGDSAMYLCASSLGPSSGNTIYFGEGSWLTVV.